The source of this TCR beta chain is a study of blood T cell repertoires in COVID-19. At the level of the study: The samples span acute and convalescent COVID-19 from the United States, Italy and Spain. Nucleic acid was either cDNA or gDNA, and it came from T cells, B-cell-depleted T cells, or PBMCs.

The CDR3 spans 14 residues. CDR1 is SGHDT, CDR2 YYEEEE, per germline. V trimming: 2 bases; J trimming: 7 bases; junction bases outside the gene matches: 3. As processed by the authors: Estimates of nucleated cell counts were drawn from the amplification of reference gene primers. TCRdb's copy holds only in-frame clones and misses some; the assay was immunoSEQ multiplex PCR. V, J and clone size are taken as reported in that table, and D and trimming were inferred from the DNA itself. The table has roughly 150,000 clones, 70% to 90% seen once. The receptor was derived from a man aged 55 to 70 with acute or convalescent COVID-19. J is TRBJ1-6 and V is TRBV5-6; 7 nucleotides match TRBD1. Sequencing input: peripheral blood. The CDR3 spells CASSFGQENSPLHF. CDR3 coding DNA: TGTGCCAGCAGCTTCGGACAGGAGAATTCACCCCTCCACTTT.